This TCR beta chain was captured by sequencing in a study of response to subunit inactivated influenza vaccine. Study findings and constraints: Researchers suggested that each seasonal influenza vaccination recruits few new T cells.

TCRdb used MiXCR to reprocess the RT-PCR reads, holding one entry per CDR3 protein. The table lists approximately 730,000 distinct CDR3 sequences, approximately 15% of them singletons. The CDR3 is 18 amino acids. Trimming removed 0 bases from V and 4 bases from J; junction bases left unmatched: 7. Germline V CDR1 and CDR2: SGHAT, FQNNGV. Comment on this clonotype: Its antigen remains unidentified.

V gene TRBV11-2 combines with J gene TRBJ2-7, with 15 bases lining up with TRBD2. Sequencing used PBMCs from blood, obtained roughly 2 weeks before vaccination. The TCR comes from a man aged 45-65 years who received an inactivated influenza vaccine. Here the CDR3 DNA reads TGTGCCAGCAGCTTAGACCTGCCGGGACTAGCGGGAGGATACGAGCAGTACTTC. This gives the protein CASSLDLPGLAGGYEQYF.